Sequencing of this TCR beta chain was carried out in a study of T cell responses to AZD1222 COVID-19 vaccine. Method: immunoSEQ multiplex PCR; TCRdb's copy keeps in-frame clones and lacks some. The table records tens of thousands of clones, roughly four fifths of them present only once. Germline V gene lookup returns CDR1 SGHKS and CDR2 YYEKEE (reference sequence). The ends were cut back, 0 bases at V and 8 bases at J, with 14 bases in the middle. The CDR3 is made up of 15 amino acids. The input for sequencing was peripheral blood, taken 28 days after the second AZD1222 dose. This chain links TRBV5-5 with TRBJ1-4, with a weak D call TRBD1 (5 bases). The clonotype originates from an adult who received the AZD1222 COVID-19 vaccine. In DNA form, the CDR3 reads TGTGCCAGCAGCTTGGGAGGGACCATTACCGAAAAACTGTTTTTT. Protein product: CASSLGGTITEKLFF.